The 30 T cell receptor beta chains reported below all come from one sample, sequenced in a study of T cell responses to AZD1222 COVID-19 vaccine. The repertoire was sequenced with immunoSEQ multiplex PCR; TCRdb's copy has only in-frame clones and lacks some. The top ten hold 1.5% to 2% of the sample, which has some 190,000 clones, around 94% seen once. This specimen consisted of peripheral blood, obtained 28 days after the second dose of the MenACWY control vaccine. These receptors all stem from an adult who received the MenACWY meningococcal vaccine as a control.

This rearrangement joins TRBV30 to TRBJ1-2; D is perhaps TRBD1 (5 bases). This CDR3 is 13 amino acids long. Germline lookup yields CDR1 GTSNPN and CDR2 SVGIG (reference sequence). Between the trimmed V and J ends, which lost 3 bases and 9 bases, there was a span of 17 bases. The CDR3 reads CAWSAGTGISYTF. In nucleotides, the CDR3 is TGTGCCTGGAGCGCAGGGACTGGGATAAGCTACACCTTC.

V usage is TRBV6-5 and J usage is TRBJ2-1; 9 nucleotides agree with TRBD2. There are 14 residues in the CDR3. Germline V lookup: CDR1 MNHEY, CDR2 SVGAGI. The V gene end was trimmed by 8 bases and the J gene end by 6 bases; junction bases not matched to a gene: 8. The CDR3: CASDPGLAVNEQFF. CDR3 bases: TGTGCCAGCGACCCGGGACTAGCAGTCAATGAGCAGTTCTTC.

This chain links TRBV24-1 with TRBJ2-1; D not certain. CDR3 length: 17 residues. V was trimmed by 3 bases and J by 0 bases, leaving 14 bases between them. Per germline, CDR1 KGHDR and CDR2 SFDVKD. The CDR3, as DNA: TGTGCCACCAGTGATCCGCACAAGGAAGGCTCCTACAATGAGCAGTTCTTC. It is translated as CATSDPHKEGSYNEQFF.

V and J are TRBV7-9 and TRBJ2-1, with 13 bases fitting TRBD2. CDR1 and CDR2 (germline): SEHNR, FQNEAQ (reference sequence). The ends lost 0 bases at V and 15 bases at J; junction bases unmatched: 14. The CDR3 extends over 17 amino acids. The CDR3 spells CASSLANGLAGENAAFF. In DNA, the CDR3 is TGTGCCAGCAGCTTAGCTAACGGACTAGCGGGAGAAAATGCGGCGTTCTTC.

The V and J genes are TRBV7-2 and TRBJ2-1, with a possible D match to TRBD2 (6 bases). From germline, CDR1 is SGHTA and CDR2 FQGNSA. The CDR3 loop spans 16 amino acids. Trimming shortened V by 2 bases and J by 0 bases, and 11 bases separated the two germline ends. As DNA, the CDR3 is TGTGCCAGCAGCTTAAGCGGGCCTAGCTCCTACAATGAGCAGTTCTTC. Its protein product is CASSLSGPSSYNEQFF.

The chain links TRBV7-9 to TRBJ1-3; D unclear. In germline, CDR1 is SEHNR, CDR2 FQNEAQ (reference sequence). This CDR3 comprises 17 residues. Trimming left V 1 base short and J 0 bases short, with 13 bases between. This chain's CDR3 is CASSLVRRRSSGNTIYF. DNA for the CDR3: TGTGCCAGCAGCTTAGTGAGGCGACGGTCCTCTGGAAACACCATATATTTT.

This chain joins TRBV6-5 and TRBJ2-7; no reliable D call. V lost 6 bases and J lost 6, with 21 bases in between. Germline CDR1 and CDR2: MNHEY and SVGAGI. There are 15 residues in the CDR3. The CDR3 protein is CASRAHSTLVREQYF. The CDR3 DNA sequence: TGTGCCAGCAGAGCCCACTCCACCTTAGTACGCGAGCAGTACTTC.

This chain connects TRBV3-1 (or the pseudogene TRBV3-2) to TRBJ2-3, with D possibly TRBD2 on 5 matching bases. The germline V gene has CDR1 LGHDT and CDR2 YNNKEL (reference sequence). V gave up 2 bases and J gave up 2 bases, with 11 bases separating them. The CDR3 is made up of 15 amino acids. CDR3 residues: CASSQNGKPTDTQYF. DNA of the CDR3: TGTGCCAGCAGCCAAAACGGGAAGCCCACAGATACGCAGTATTTT.

The chain joins TRBV2 to TRBJ2-7; unclear D gene. The CDR3 is made up of 12 amino acids. Germline V gene sequence: CDR1 SNHLY, CDR2 FYNNEI. V lost 8 bases, J lost 0 bases, and 8 bases lay in between. This CDR3 is CASVDLSYEQYF. The CDR3 DNA follows: TGTGCCAGCGTAGACCTCTCCTACGAGCAGTACTTC.

This chain joins TRBV3-1 (or the pseudogene TRBV3-2) and TRBJ1-1; a weak D match, TRBD1 (5 bases). The germline V gene encodes CDR1 LGHDT and CDR2 YNNKEL (reference sequence). This CDR3 contains 14 residues. Trimming pared 3 bases from V and 8 bases from J, leaving 16 bases between. As DNA, the CDR3 is TGTGCCAGCAGCCAGACCAGGGTTCGCCCAGAAGCTTTCTTT. This translates into CASSQTRVRPEAFF.

V and J are TRBV7-2 and TRBJ1-5; 9 bases line up with TRBD1. Germline V gene lookup returns CDR1 SGHTA and CDR2 FQGNSA. Germline trimming cut 0 bases from V and 6 bases from J; bases unmatched to any gene: 9. This CDR3 region has 17 residues. CDR3 residues: CASSLAGPGQGGQPQHF. The CDR3 coding sequence is TGTGCCAGCAGCTTAGCGGGGCCGGGACAGGGAGGTCAGCCCCAGCATTTT.

The rearrangement links TRBV6-2 or TRBV6-3 to TRBJ1-1, with D possibly matching TRBD1 (6 bases). The CDR3 covers 16 residues. V was clipped by 6 bases and J by 5 bases, with 22 bases between them. The germline CDR1 and CDR2 sequences are MNHEY and SVGEGT. The CDR3, as DNA: TGTGCCAGCAGACCTCTGGGGGGGGCCGGGGTGACTGAAGCTTTCTTT. Translating it yields CASRPLGGAGVTEAFF.

The chain employs TRBV10-3 and TRBJ1-5, with TRBD1 matching over 9 bases. The CDR3 extends over 14 amino acids. The germline V gene encodes CDR1 ENHRY and CDR2 SYGVKD. V was clipped by 6 bases and J by 7 bases; unmatched bases: 7. The CDR3 region is CAIRAGTGNQPQHF. For the CDR3, the DNA is TGTGCCATCAGGGCCGGGACAGGGAACCAGCCCCAGCATTTT.

CDR3 residues: CASSLGPLGQGNNEQFF. CDR3 sequence (DNA): TGCGCCAGCAGCTTGGGTCCTTTGGGACAGGGCAACAATGAGCAGTTCTTC. The chain is built from TRBV5-1 and TRBJ2-1; 9 bases line up with TRBD1. This CDR3 contains 17 residues. V gave up 0 bases and J gave up 5 bases; unmatched junction bases: 9. The germline CDR1 and CDR2 sequences are SGHRS and YFSETQ.

The rearrangement uses TRBV28 and TRBJ1-5; D remains unclear. Per germline, CDR1 MDHEN and CDR2 SYDVKM. V shed 6 bases and J shed 2 bases, with 11 bases lying between them. The CDR3 contains 14 residues. The chain's CDR3 is CASSFGSGNQPQHF. CDR3 in DNA: TGTGCCAGCAGCTTTGGGAGTGGCAATCAGCCCCAGCATTTT.

V and J are TRBV6-5 and TRBJ1-2; TRBD1 is a possible D gene (5 bases). Germline CDR1 and CDR2: MNHEY and SVGAGI. This CDR3 is 15 amino acids long. Deletions cut 6 bases from V and 2 bases from J, with 16 bases between. CDR3 amino acids: CASSGGQGINYGYTF. The CDR3, as DNA: TGTGCCAGCAGCGGGGGTCAGGGAATAAACTATGGCTACACCTTC.

The chain recombines TRBV5-4 with TRBJ1-1; D unresolved. This CDR3 is built from 15 residues. The V end lost 1 base, the J end lost 1 base, and 11 bases lay between the germline ends. Germline V lookup: CDR1 SGHNT, CDR2 YYREEE (reference sequence). Here the CDR3 DNA reads TGTGCCAGCAGCTTGCCTGGGCGCAAGAACACTGAAGCTTTCTTT. Amino acid sequence: CASSLPGRKNTEAFF.

The V gene is TRBV2, the J gene TRBJ2-7; TRBD2 matches at 11 bases. Germline CDR1 SNHLY, CDR2 FYNNEI. V shed 4 bases and J 1 base; nucleotides not matched to a gene: 15. The CDR3 spans 19 residues. Here the CDR3 reads CASSGGPSTSGIRSYEQYF. DNA for the CDR3: TGTGCCAGCAGTGGAGGACCCTCGACTAGCGGGATTCGGTCCTACGAGCAGTACTTC.

The chain recombines TRBV30 with TRBJ1-1; D is possibly TRBD1 (5 bases). The germline V and J ends were trimmed by 3 bases and 5 bases, with 19 bases remaining between them. Germline V lookup: CDR1 GTSNPN, CDR2 SVGIG (reference sequence). The CDR3 extends over 15 amino acids. This CDR3 is CAWSPRGGGGTEAFF. The CDR3 DNA reads as TGTGCCTGGAGCCCCCGGGGCGGGGGTGGGACTGAAGCTTTCTTT.

The V gene is TRBV7-6, the J gene TRBJ2-1; 9 bases match TRBD1. V lost 1 base to trimming and J lost 5 bases; unmatched junction nucleotides: 6. Germline CDR1 is SGHVS and CDR2 is FNYEAQ. CDR3 size: 16 residues. The chain's CDR3 is CASSLVGDRVDNEQFF. As DNA, the CDR3 is TGTGCCAGCAGCTTAGTCGGGGACAGGGTAGACAATGAGCAGTTCTTC.

The chain is built from TRBV27 and TRBJ1-1; weak D call: TRBD1 (6 bases). V lost 4 bases and J lost 8, with 23 bases in between. Looked up from germline, CDR1 is MNHEY and CDR2 is SMNVEV (reference sequence). The CDR3 extends over 16 amino acids. The CDR3 nucleotides read TGTGCCAGCAGTTGGTCGGGGGCTAGGGGCAAAAACGAAGCTTTCTTT. Protein product: CASSWSGARGKNEAFF.

The chain joins TRBV5-5 to TRBJ1-5; possibly TRBD1 for D (6 bases). In germline, CDR1 is SGHKS, CDR2 YYEKEE (reference sequence). The V end was cut by 0 bases, the J end by 7 bases, with 14 bases between. The CDR3 length is 15 residues. CDR3 in amino acids: CASSLVQGKGQPQHF. For the CDR3, the DNA is TGTGCCAGCAGCTTGGTGCAGGGGAAGGGACAGCCCCAGCATTTT.

The V call is TRBV30, the J call TRBJ2-7; D ambiguous. Trimming took off 6 bases at V and 2 bases at J, with 20 bases between the two ends. The germline V gene has CDR1 GTSNPN and CDR2 SVGIG (reference sequence). This CDR3 region has 15 residues. As DNA, the CDR3 is TGTGCCTGCAACGGGCGCTGGGTGAGCGCCTACGAGCAGTACTTC. Its translation is CACNGRWVSAYEQYF.

This clone was detected once. The rearrangement uses TRBV19 and TRBJ1-5; TRBD1 matches at 8 bases. V gave up 8 bases and J gave up 9 bases; unmatched junction bases: 12. Germline values: CDR1 LNHDA, CDR2 SQIVND (reference sequence). This CDR3 has 14 amino acids. Here the CDR3 DNA reads TGTGCCAGTCAGACGACAGGGGAGATGGGGCCCCAGCATTTT. Protein product: CASQTTGEMGPQHF.

The rearrangement uses TRBV29-1 and TRBJ2-7; TRBD1 matches at 10 bases. CDR1 SQVTM and CDR2 ANQGSEA come from the germline V gene. This CDR3 contains 14 residues. The J segment lost 4 bases and the V segment lost 2 bases, leaving 5 bases of the junction unmatched. For the CDR3, the DNA is TGCAGCGTTGAACTCGGGACAGGGGAGTACGAGCAGTACTTC. It is translated as CSVELGTGEYEQYF.

The chain couples TRBV4-1 to TRBJ2-7, with D hard to call. The CDR3 length is 13 residues. Germline CDR1 reads MGHRA; CDR2 reads YSYEKL. The V end lost 1 base, the J end lost 3 bases, and 7 bases lay between the germline ends. This CDR3 reads CASSQGQDYEQYF. The CDR3 bases are TGCGCCAGCAGCCAAGGACAAGACTACGAGCAGTACTTC.

V gene TRBV19 combines with J gene TRBJ1-2; 7 nucleotides align to TRBD1. The CDR3 consists of 13 residues. The junction had 8 bases not matched to a gene; V was cut back by 7 bases and J by 6 bases. Germline CDR1 and CDR2: LNHDA and SQIVND (reference sequence). CDR3 in DNA: TGTGCCAGTACCCGAGACAGGGTCGATGGCTACACCTTC. It codes for CASTRDRVDGYTF.

CDR3 protein: CATSDRTGSPEQYF. In DNA, the CDR3 is TGTGCCACCAGTGACCGGACAGGGAGTCCCGAGCAGTACTTC. The rearrangement joins TRBV24-1 to TRBJ2-7, with 8 bases lining up with TRBD1. V lost 4 bases to trimming and J lost 6 bases; unmatched junction nucleotides: 7. Germline CDR1 is KGHDR and CDR2 is SFDVKD. The CDR3 runs 14 residues.

The chain carries TRBV30 and TRBJ1-1; the D gene is possibly TRBD1 (5 bases). Germline-derived CDR1 and CDR2 are GTSNPN and SVGIG (reference sequence). Trimming shortened V by 0 bases and J by 7 bases, and 18 bases separated the two germline ends. This CDR3 spans 15 amino acids. The CDR3 here is CAWSVLGQGNGEAFF. DNA of the CDR3: TGTGCCTGGAGTGTACTAGGTCAGGGAAACGGTGAAGCTTTCTTT.

This chain joins TRBV30 and TRBJ1-1; unclear D gene. The CDR3 is made up of 15 amino acids. V was shortened by 3 bases and J by 1 base, with 15 bases between the two germline ends. Germline CDR1 reads GTSNPN; CDR2 reads SVGIG (reference sequence). DNA for the CDR3: TGTGCCTGGAGACGAGCCGCCTTACCGAACACTGAAGCTTTCTTT. Translation: CAWRRAALPNTEAFF.